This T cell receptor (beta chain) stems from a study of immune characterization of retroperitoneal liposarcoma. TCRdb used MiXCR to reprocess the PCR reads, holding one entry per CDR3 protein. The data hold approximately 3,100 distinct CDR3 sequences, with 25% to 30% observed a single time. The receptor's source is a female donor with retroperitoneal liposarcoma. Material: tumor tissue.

The CDR3 reads CASSQGGGSNTGELFF. CDR3 DNA: TGCGCCAGCAGCCAAGGGGGGGGGTCGAACACCGGGGAGCTGTTTTTT. The chain links TRBV4-1 to TRBJ2-2; 7 bases agree with TRBD2. This CDR3 comprises 16 residues. Germline CDR1 reads MGHRA; CDR2 reads YSYEKL. V shed 1 base and J 0 bases; nucleotides not matched to a gene: 2.